The 3 T cell receptor beta chains below all came from one sample that was sequenced in a study of blood T cell repertoires in COVID-19. The protocol was immunoSEQ multiplex PCR, while the TCRdb copy is restricted to in-frame clones and leaves out a portion. The table lists 130,000 or so clones, around 77% of them singletons, with less than 14% in the top ten. The specimen sequenced was peripheral blood. The receptors were sampled from a human donor in a cohort sampled during active COVID-19.

This chain uses TRBV5-5 with TRBJ2-7; D is unresolved. The CDR3 length is 13 residues. V shed 2 bases and J shed 3 bases, with 9 bases lying between them. Germline V gives CDR1 SGHKS, CDR2 YYEKEE (reference sequence). DNA for the CDR3: TGTGCCAGCAGCTTCGGGTTCTACTACGAGCAGTACTTC. Translated: CASSFGFYYEQYF.

The J gene is TRBJ1-2, the V gene TRBV5-6; no reliable D call. This CDR3 is built from 14 residues. Trimming took off 3 bases at V and 5 bases at J, with 14 bases between the two ends. From germline, CDR1 is SGHDT and CDR2 YYEEEE. As DNA, the CDR3 is TGTGCCAGCAGCTATCTCGGTGATTCATATGGCTACACCTTC. Amino acids: CASSYLGDSYGYTF.

The CDR3 is CASSSGQYYGYTF. DNA of the CDR3: TGTGCCAGCAGTTCCGGACAGTACTATGGCTACACCTTC. The V and J genes are TRBV27 and TRBJ1-2; tentatively, D is TRBD1 (6 bases). Germline V gene data show CDR1 as MNHEY and CDR2 as SMNVEV (reference sequence). The CDR3 contains 13 residues. The ends were cut back, 4 bases at V and 3 bases at J, with 9 bases in the middle.